The clone carrying this T cell receptor (beta chain) was recorded only once. As yet, its antigen is unknown. The germline V gene has CDR1 SGHAT and CDR2 FQDESV (reference sequence). The length of the CDR3 is 12 residues. The germline V and J ends were trimmed by 5 bases and 8 bases, with 11 bases remaining between them. TCRdb itself ran the 5' RACE reads through MiXCR, one entry per CDR3 protein. Counted here are approximately 70,000 distinct CDR3 sequences, about an eighth occurring once; the ten biggest clones make up roughly 5.7%. This entry comes from a study of early T cells in non-severe SARS-CoV-2 infection. Study-wide points: The VDJdb matching leaned toward anti-spike CD8 responses and overlooked private and CD4 specificities.

The chain recombines TRBV11-1 with TRBJ2-3; D is unresolved. The source of this sequence is an adult who was a healthcare worker with PCR-confirmed SARS-CoV-2 infection or an uninfected control (not recorded which). This sample comprised whole blood, obtained at baseline. In DNA form, the CDR3 reads TGTGCCAGCAGCATACCCCAGGCTACGCAGTATTTT. Its translation: CASSIPQATQYF.